These 30 T cell receptor beta chains originate from one sample sequenced in a study of shared clonotypes between healthy human individuals. Profiling relied on immunoSEQ multiplex PCR, and the TCRdb table lists in-frame clones only, not all of them. This repertoire shows around 2,000,000 clones, 85% to 95% found once; its top ten account for more than 1.5%. Naive CD8 cells lacked CD45RO and underwent positive selection for CCR7, leaving out terminally differentiated effector memory CD45RA+ cells. Sequences were obtained from naive CD8+ T cells from PBMCs. All receptors come from a man younger than 30 in good health. Some clones in this sample may be carry-over from other donors' samples.

The chain is built from TRBV7-9 and TRBJ2-7; the D gene is possibly TRBD1 (6 bases). Germline CDR1 reads SEHNR; CDR2 reads FQNEAQ (reference sequence). V was cut by 5 bases and J by 3 bases, with 11 bases left in between. This CDR3 is built from 13 residues. In DNA form, the CDR3 reads TGTGCCAGCAGCCCTTGGACAGACTACGAGCAGTACTTC. Protein: CASSPWTDYEQYF.

This chain joins TRBV27 and TRBJ2-1; 8 bases agree with TRBD2. The CDR3 covers 16 residues. Germline CDR1 MNHEY, CDR2 SMNVEV (reference sequence). Losses at the gene ends were 6 bases for V and 3 bases for J; bases not matched to a gene: 10. In DNA form, the CDR3 reads TGTGCCAGCAGGGGGAGCGGGAGAGTTTTCTACAATGAGCAGTTCTTC. Translated: CASRGSGRVFYNEQFF.

This clone was seen a single time. The chain is built from TRBV5-4 and TRBJ2-1; 9 nucleotides agree with TRBD1. V was pared by 7 bases and J by 9 bases, with 5 bases of the junction left unmatched. This CDR3 comprises 12 residues. The V gene's germline CDR1 is SGHNT and CDR2 YYREEE (reference sequence). The CDR3 loop reads CASARTGAEQFF. The CDR3 bases are TGTGCCAGCGCCCGGACAGGGGCTGAGCAGTTCTTC.

The CDR3 DNA sequence: TGTGCCAGCAGTTACTCGAGAGGGCACGGGGAGCTGTTTTTT. It codes for CASSYSRGHGELFF. The chain joins TRBV6-5 to TRBJ2-2, with TRBD2 as a possible D gene (5 bases). Germline CDR1 MNHEY, CDR2 SVGAGI. Deletions cut 0 bases from V and 7 bases from J, with 9 bases between. The CDR3 is made up of 14 amino acids.

In DNA, the CDR3 is TGTGCCAGCAGCCAAAATGGACTAGCGGGATACAATGAGCAGTTCTTC. Its protein is CASSQNGLAGYNEQFF. The chain combines TRBV27 with TRBJ2-1, with 12 bases aligning to TRBD2. The length of the CDR3 is 16 residues. Unmatched junction bases numbered 7, after V lost 6 bases and J lost 4 bases. CDR1 and CDR2 (germline): MNHEY, SMNVEV (reference sequence).

V usage is TRBV6-6 and J usage is TRBJ2-2; TRBD2 might be the D (5 bases). Between the trimmed V and J ends, which lost 4 bases and 1 base, there was a span of 13 bases. This CDR3 spans 16 amino acids. Germline-derived CDR1 and CDR2 are MNHNY and SVGAGI (reference sequence). CDR3 DNA: TGTGCCAGCAGTTTCCGGGATTCCATGAACACCGGGGAGCTGTTTTTT. This gives the protein CASSFRDSMNTGELFF.

V usage is TRBV15 and J usage is TRBJ2-1; TRBD2 agrees at 9 bases. The junction had 5 bases not matched to a gene; V was cut back by 3 bases and J by 5 bases. The germline V gene encodes CDR1 LNHNV and CDR2 YYDKDF (reference sequence). This CDR3 has 15 residues. The DNA for the CDR3 is TGTGCCACCAGCAGTGGACTAGCGAGGGACAATGAGCAGTTCTTC. As protein: CATSSGLARDNEQFF.

The chain couples TRBV5-1 to TRBJ2-2, with D unresolved. The germline V gene encodes CDR1 SGHRS and CDR2 YFSETQ. CDR3 length: 15 residues. The V gene lost 0 bases and the J gene lost 3 bases, with 9 bases spanning the gap. Here the CDR3 reads CASSLAEADTGELFF. CDR3 sequence (DNA): TGCGCCAGCAGCTTGGCCGAGGCAGACACCGGGGAGCTGTTTTTT.

This clone has just one count. The gene calls are TRBV4-2 and TRBJ1-1; D may be TRBD1 (5 bases). V was trimmed by 8 bases and J by 0 bases, leaving 13 bases between them. The CDR3 totals 14 residues. In germline, CDR1 is LGHNA, CDR2 YNFKEQ. DNA for the CDR3: TGTGCCAGCGGGGCATACCGGATGAACACTGAAGCTTTCTTT. Its protein is CASGAYRMNTEAFF.

V gene TRBV30 combines with J gene TRBJ2-5; D is possibly TRBD2 (7 bases). CDR1 is GTSNPN, CDR2 SVGIG, per germline (reference sequence). Trimming pared 2 bases from V and 1 base from J, leaving 17 bases between. The CDR3 is 16 amino acids. In DNA, the CDR3 is TGTGCCTGGAGTTCGGATACAGGGAGGGTCCAAGAGACCCAGTACTTC. This gives the protein CAWSSDTGRVQETQYF.

This clone was observed a single time. The chain recombines TRBV15 with TRBJ1-2; D remains unclear. Germline CDR1 and CDR2: LNHNV and YYDKDF (reference sequence). Deletions cut 2 bases from V and 0 bases from J, with 10 bases between. This CDR3 has 15 amino acids. The CDR3 DNA follows: TGTGCCACCAGCAGATCCGGGCAACCTAACTATGGCTACACCTTC. Its protein is CATSRSGQPNYGYTF.

The chain has TRBV4-2 and TRBJ2-2; the match to TRBD1 covers 7 bases. V shed 3 bases, J shed 1 base, and the junction held 2 bases outside the gene matches. This CDR3 has 15 amino acids. The germline V gene has CDR1 LGHNA and CDR2 YNFKEQ. The CDR3, as DNA: TGTGCCAGCAGCCACCGACAGGGGAACACCGGGGAGCTGTTTTTT. It codes for CASSHRQGNTGELFF.

The rearrangement joins TRBV5-5 to TRBJ2-7; 11 bases match TRBD2. The CDR3 consists of 16 residues. CDR1 is SGHKS and CDR2 is YYEKEE in the germline V gene (reference sequence). Losses at the gene ends were 5 bases for V and 4 bases for J; bases not matched to a gene: 11. CDR3 region: CASSPHSGRARYEQYF. CDR3 sequence (DNA): TGTGCCAGCAGTCCCCATAGCGGGAGGGCCAGATACGAGCAGTACTTC.

This chain connects TRBV6-5 to TRBJ2-3, with D hard to call. Germline values: CDR1 MNHEY, CDR2 SVGAGI. Trimming shortened V by 5 bases and J by 6 bases, and 9 bases separated the two germline ends. This CDR3 contains 12 residues. Here the CDR3 DNA reads TGTGCCAGCAGTGGCCCCGAGGATACGCAGTATTTT. It specifies CASSGPEDTQYF.

This rearrangement joins TRBV6-1 to TRBJ1-1; 7 nucleotides line up with TRBD1. V lost 2 bases to trimming and J lost 5 bases; unmatched junction nucleotides: 17. The CDR3 runs to 18 residues. Germline CDR1 is MNHNS and CDR2 is SASEGT. CDR3 in amino acids: CASSEPQGMVIGSTEAFF. For the CDR3, the DNA is TGTGCCAGCAGTGAACCACAGGGGATGGTGATAGGGAGTACTGAAGCTTTCTTT.

This chain uses TRBV2 with TRBJ1-2; a possible D gene is TRBD1 (5 bases). There are 14 residues in the CDR3. CDR1 is SNHLY, CDR2 FYNNEI, per germline. Trimming shortened V by 7 bases and J by 6 bases, and 18 bases separated the two germline ends. The CDR3 is CASKSLTDLNGYTF. CDR3 bases: TGTGCCAGCAAGTCCCTGACAGATCTAAATGGCTACACCTTC.

This chain connects TRBV7-2 to TRBJ2-2, with D perhaps TRBD2 (6 bases). The CDR3 runs 16 residues. CDR1 is SGHTA, CDR2 FQGNSA, per germline. V lost 5 bases, J lost 4 bases, and 17 bases lay in between. The DNA for the CDR3 is TGTGCCAGCAGCCCCCTGGATAGCGGAACCACCGGGGAGCTGTTTTTT. Translating it yields CASSPLDSGTTGELFF. Combining the CDR3 with reference TRBV7-2 and TRBJ2-2 gives the whole variable domain GAGVSQSPSNKVTEKGKDVELRCDPISGHTALYWYRQSLGQGLEFLIYFQGNSAPDKSGLPSDRFSAERTGGSVSTLTIQRTQQEDSAVYLCASSPLDSGTTGELFFGEGSRLTVL.

The chain has TRBV27 and TRBJ2-2; no firm D call. The CDR3 is 17 amino acids. The germline gives CDR1 MNHEY, CDR2 SMNVEV (reference sequence). Trimming took 2 bases from V and 2 from J, leaving 15 bases between them. The CDR3 reads CASSLTPNLPNTGELFF. The CDR3 DNA reads as TGTGCCAGCAGTTTAACTCCAAACCTCCCAAACACCGGGGAGCTGTTTTTT.

There are a few counts of this clone. This chain connects TRBV6-1 to TRBJ1-5; 8 bases are a match to TRBD1. The CDR3 has 14 amino acids. V was pared by 8 bases and J by 0 bases, with 3 bases of the junction left unmatched. Germline V gene data show CDR1 as MNHNS and CDR2 as SASEGT. The CDR3 here is CASRQGYSNQPQHF. CDR3 DNA: TGTGCCAGCCGACAGGGGTATAGCAATCAGCCCCAGCATTTT.

This chain connects TRBV11-3 to TRBJ2-2, with D perhaps matching TRBD2 (5 bases). The germline V gene has CDR1 SGHNT and CDR2 YENEEA. CDR3 length: 17 residues. Trimming pared 0 bases from V and 1 base from J, leaving 12 bases between. The CDR3 region has the DNA TGTGCCAGCAGCTTAGACGAAGGAGGTTGGAACACCGGGGAGCTGTTTTTT. Residues: CASSLDEGGWNTGELFF.

The chain has TRBV7-2 and TRBJ2-7, with 10 bases aligning to TRBD2. Germline V gene data show CDR1 as SGHTA and CDR2 as FQGNSA. With V trimmed by 5 bases and J by 3 bases, 7 bases remained unmatched. The CDR3 spans 15 residues. Written as DNA, the CDR3 is TGTGCCAGCAGCGATCGACTAGCGGGCCTCTACGAGCAGTACTTC. This encodes CASSDRLAGLYEQYF. The variable domain in full, completed from reference TRBV7-2 and TRBJ2-7, reads GAGVSQSPSNKVTEKGKDVELRCDPISGHTALYWYRQSLGQGLEFLIYFQGNSAPDKSGLPSDRFSAERTGGSVSTLTIQRTQQEDSAVYLCASSDRLAGLYEQYFGPGTRLTVT.

The chain carries TRBV6-5 and TRBJ2-1; 8 nucleotides align to TRBD1. Germline V gene data show CDR1 as MNHEY and CDR2 as SVGAGI. This CDR3 is built from 15 residues. The trim removed 4 bases at V and 8 bases at J, leaving 10 bases unmatched. The CDR3 loop is CASSFADRAVDEQFF. In nucleotides, the CDR3 is TGTGCCAGCAGTTTTGCGGACAGGGCGGTGGATGAGCAGTTCTTC.

The J gene is TRBJ2-1, the V gene TRBV11-2; unclear D gene. This CDR3 comprises 14 residues. CDR1 and CDR2 (germline): SGHAT, FQNNGV. Trimming pared 0 bases from V and 8 bases from J, leaving 11 bases between. CDR3: CASSLDLGRDEQFF. The CDR3 DNA follows: TGTGCCAGCAGCTTAGATCTCGGAAGGGATGAGCAGTTCTTC.

V is TRBV27 and J is TRBJ2-5; 8 bases are a match to TRBD2. V shed 6 bases and J 2 bases; nucleotides not matched to a gene: 5. CDR3 length: 14 residues. Germline CDR1 is MNHEY and CDR2 is SMNVEV (reference sequence). CDR3 DNA: TGTGCCAGCAGCTCGGGACTAGAGCAAGAGACCCAGTACTTC. It yields the protein CASSSGLEQETQYF.

The J gene is TRBJ1-5, the V gene TRBV4-1; 8 nucleotides match TRBD1. With V trimmed by 4 bases and J by 4 bases, 6 bases remained unmatched. Germline assignment: CDR1 MGHRA and CDR2 YSYEKL. The CDR3 has 15 amino acids. The CDR3 coding sequence is TGCGCCAGCAGCCCGGACAGGGCGTATAATCAGCCCCAGCATTTT. Its translation: CASSPDRAYNQPQHF.

This clone was counted a single time. In the same sample, other DNA sequences code for this CDR3. The V and J genes are TRBV19 and TRBJ2-1; D unresolved. V lost 3 bases, J lost 7 bases, and 7 bases lay in between. Germline CDR1 LNHDA, CDR2 SQIVND (reference sequence). The length of the CDR3 is 12 residues. This CDR3 reads CASSIGLNEQFF. CDR3 nucleotide sequence: TGTGCCAGTAGTATCGGCTTGAATGAGCAGTTCTTC.

This clone has just a few counts. This chain links TRBV5-4 with TRBJ1-1, with 8 bases identical to TRBD1. The germline CDR1 and CDR2 sequences are SGHNT and YYREEE (reference sequence). The CDR3 contains 16 residues. J was trimmed by 5 bases and V by 4 bases; bases with no gene match: 13. CDR3 nucleotides: TGTGCCAGCAGCCTAGGGACAGGAAGCGGCTGGACTGAAGCTTTCTTT. Translated, it gives CASSLGTGSGWTEAFF.

The rearrangement links TRBV11-2 to TRBJ2-2, with 8 nucleotides matching TRBD2. Germline V gene lookup returns CDR1 SGHAT and CDR2 FQNNGV. Trimming took 5 bases from V and 5 from J; bases not matched to a gene: 10. The CDR3 is 16 residues long. The CDR3 nucleotides read TGTGCCAGCAGCGCCCGACTAGGCGGGGGGACCGGGGAGCTGTTTTTT. Protein product: CASSARLGGGTGELFF.

V is TRBV28 and J is TRBJ2-6; D remains unclear. V lost 8 bases and J lost 2, with 13 bases in between. The CDR3 loop spans 15 amino acids. Germline V gene sequence: CDR1 MDHEN, CDR2 SYDVKM. The CDR3 region has the DNA TGTGCCAGCCTGATCCGGCCTGCTGGGGCCAACGTCCTGACTTTC. Its protein is CASLIRPAGANVLTF.

With respect to this clone: At one of its ends the junction is not consistent with the germline gene, which may arise from a read error. V and J are TRBV10-1 and TRBJ2-7; D is uncertain. The CDR3 is made up of 15 amino acids. Germline V lookup: CDR1 WNHNN, CDR2 SYGVQD (reference sequence). The CDR3 loop reads CASSARPDQFPSVDF. The CDR3 DNA reads as TGCGCCAGCAGTGCCCGCCCGGACCAGTTCCCTTCGGTTGACTTC.